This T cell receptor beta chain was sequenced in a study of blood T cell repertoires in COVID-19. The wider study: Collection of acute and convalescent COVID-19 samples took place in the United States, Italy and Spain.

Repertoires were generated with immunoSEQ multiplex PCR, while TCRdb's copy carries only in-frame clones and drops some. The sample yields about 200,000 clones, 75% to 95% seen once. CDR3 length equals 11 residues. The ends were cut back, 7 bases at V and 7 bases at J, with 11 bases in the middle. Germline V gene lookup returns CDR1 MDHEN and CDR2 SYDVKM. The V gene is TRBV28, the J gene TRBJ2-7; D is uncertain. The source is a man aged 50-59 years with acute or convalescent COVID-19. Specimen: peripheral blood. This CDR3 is CASTREWEQYF. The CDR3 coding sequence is TGTGCCAGCACCCGCGAGTGGGAGCAGTACTTC.